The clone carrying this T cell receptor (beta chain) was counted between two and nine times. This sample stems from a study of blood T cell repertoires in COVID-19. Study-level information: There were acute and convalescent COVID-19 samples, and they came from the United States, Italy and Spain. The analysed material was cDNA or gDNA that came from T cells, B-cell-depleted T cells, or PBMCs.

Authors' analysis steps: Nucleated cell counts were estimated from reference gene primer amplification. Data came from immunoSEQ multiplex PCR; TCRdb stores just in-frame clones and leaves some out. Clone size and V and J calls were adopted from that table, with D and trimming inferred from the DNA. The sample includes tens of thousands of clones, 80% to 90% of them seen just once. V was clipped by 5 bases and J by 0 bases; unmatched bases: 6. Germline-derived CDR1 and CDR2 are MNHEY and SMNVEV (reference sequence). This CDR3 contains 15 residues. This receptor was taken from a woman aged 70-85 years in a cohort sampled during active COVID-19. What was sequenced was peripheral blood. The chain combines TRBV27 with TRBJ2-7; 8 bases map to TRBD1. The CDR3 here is CASSARQGSSYEQYF. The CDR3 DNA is TGTGCCAGCAGTGCCAGACAGGGGAGCTCCTACGAGCAGTACTTC.